A selection of T cell receptor beta chains follows, all from one sample in a study of T cell responses to AZD1222 COVID-19 vaccine. Clones were read by immunoSEQ multiplex PCR, and TCRdb kept only the in-frame ones, dropping some. Seen here are roughly 120,000 clones, approximately 88% observed once, and the top ten hold about 19%. Source: peripheral blood, taken on day 0 of MenACWY control vaccination. The origin of the receptors is an adult in good health. Both conserved end residues are part of each CDR3. Fields, in order: V gene, D gene, J gene, clone size, CDR3 protein, CDR3 DNA. D genes are given only for firm matches. Some rows have no size entry. The others give once, few or many, or a class for an expanded clone.

>TRBV19|.|TRBJ1-4|few
CASRGWGAGTNEKLFF
TGTGCCAGTAGAGGTTGGGGGGCTGGCACTAATGAAAAACTGTTTTTT
>TRBV4-1|.|TRBJ2-7|.
CASSQGSGRLGQYF
TGCGCCAGCAGCCAAGGTAGCGGCCGTCTCGGGCAGTACTTC
>TRBV4-1|.|TRBJ1-4|.
CASSQEAAVEKLFF
TGCGCCAGCAGCCAAGAGGCGGCCGTTGAAAAACTGTTTTTT
>TRBV2|.|TRBJ2-7|few
CASSEVAFLGEQYF
TGTGCCAGCAGTGAAGTAGCTTTTCTAGGGGAGCAGTACTTC
>TRBV7-9|TRBD2|TRBJ2-7|.
CASSLRGRGYEQYF
TGTGCCAGCAGCTTACGCGGGAGAGGGTACGAGCAGTACTTC
>TRBV7-2|.|TRBJ1-1|.
CASSFFSEAFF
TGTGCCAGCAGCTTCTTTTCTGAAGCTTTCTTT
>TRBV6-5|.|TRBJ1-1|.
CASSPGGSTEAFF
TGTGCCAGCAGTCCTGGGGGGAGCACTGAAGCTTTCTTT
>TRBV3-1/TRBV3-2|.|TRBJ2-5|.
CASSPIQETQYF
TGTGCCAGCAGCCCGATCCAAGAGACCCAGTACTTC
>TRBV19|TRBD1|TRBJ2-7|.
CASSIAGQGAYEQYF
TGTGCCAGTAGTATAGCGGGACAGGGAGCCTACGAGCAGTACTTC
>TRBV2|.|TRBJ1-2|few
CASSEHSAGFGYTF
TGTGCCAGCAGTGAACACTCCGCGGGGTTCGGCTACACCTTC
>TRBV5-4|.|TRBJ1-6|.
CASSLNRNSPLHF
TGTGCCAGCAGCTTGAACAGGAATTCACCCCTCCACTTT
>TRBV6-5|.|TRBJ1-2|.
CASALGGRGDGYTF
TGTGCCAGCGCCCTCGGGGGCAGGGGCGATGGCTACACCTTC
>TRBV9|.|TRBJ2-3|.
CASTRTALTDTQYF
TGTGCCAGCACCCGGACAGCTCTCACAGATACGCAGTATTTT
>TRBV28|.|TRBJ1-1|few
CASSTGPGKAFF
TGTGCCAGCAGTACGGGACCCGGGAAAGCTTTCTTT
>TRBV5-1|.|TRBJ2-7|.
CASTLPSGPLYEQYF
TGCGCCAGCACCCTCCCATCGGGGCCTCTCTACGAGCAGTACTTC
>TRBV5-1|TRBD2|TRBJ2-7|.
CASSLAGGNEQYF
TGCGCCAGCAGCCTAGCGGGAGGCAACGAGCAGTACTTC
>TRBV7-2|.|TRBJ1-5|.
CASSSRRGNGGNQPQHF
TGTGCCAGCAGCTCCCGCAGGGGAAATGGCGGCAATCAGCCCCAGCATTTT
>TRBV7-9|TRBD1|TRBJ1-5|.
CASSKGQGSNQPQHF
TGTGCCAGCAGCAAGGGACAGGGGAGCAATCAGCCCCAGCATTTT
>TRBV7-9|.|TRBJ2-7|once
CASSGDEQYF
TGTGCCAGCAGCGGGGACGAGCAGTACTTC
>TRBV6-2/TRBV6-3|.|TRBJ1-5|.
CASSYSRWVDQPQHF
TGTGCCAGCAGTTACTCTCGCTGGGTTGACCAGCCCCAGCATTTT
>TRBV30|TRBD1|TRBJ2-7|.
CAWSPGTATYEQYF
TGTGCCTGGAGCCCCGGGACAGCAACCTACGAGCAGTACTTC
>TRBV11-3|TRBD2|TRBJ2-3|.
CASSRGRAPDTQYF
TGTGCCAGCAGCCGAGGGAGGGCCCCAGATACGCAGTATTTT
>TRBV6-5|TRBD1|TRBJ1-2|.
CASSRRQGNYGYTF
TGTGCCAGCAGTCGGAGACAGGGCAACTATGGCTACACCTTC
>TRBV24-1|TRBD1|TRBJ2-3|.
CATSDPEWTGPSTDTQYF
TGTGCCACCAGTGACCCAGAATGGACAGGGCCTAGCACAGATACGCAGTATTTT
>TRBV10-3|TRBD1|TRBJ2-1|.
CATSSLGTDNEQFF
TGTGCCACATCATCCCTAGGGACAGACAATGAGCAGTTCTTC
>TRBV3-1/TRBV3-2|.|TRBJ2-7|.
CASSQYTGTLYEQYF
TGTGCCAGCAGCCAATACACCGGGACACTGTACGAGCAGTACTTC
>TRBV24-1|.|TRBJ2-2|few
CATSDLHGRGNTGELFF
TGTGCCACCAGTGATTTGCACGGCAGGGGGAACACCGGGGAGCTGTTTTTT
>TRBV7-2|.|TRBJ1-4|.
CASTPQGGIVKLFF
TGTGCCAGCACTCCTCAGGGAGGAATCGTAAAACTGTTTTTT
>TRBV27|TRBD1|TRBJ2-7|.
CASSSAHRDRPYEQYF
TGTGCCAGCAGTTCGGCACACCGGGACAGACCCTACGAGCAGTACTTC
>TRBV5-1|TRBD2|TRBJ2-3|.
CASIVNSGSLRDTQYF
TGCGCCAGCATTGTAAATAGCGGGAGTCTGAGAGATACGCAGTATTTT
>TRBV7-9|.|TRBJ1-2|.
CASSHSQGGTYGYTF
TGTGCCAGCAGCCACAGCCAGGGTGGTACCTATGGCTACACCTTC
>TRBV18|TRBD1|TRBJ1-5|.
CASSPDRAQPQHF
TGTGCCAGCTCACCGGACAGGGCGCAGCCCCAGCATTTT
>TRBV3-1/TRBV3-2|TRBD2|TRBJ2-7|.
CASSRGGRQGYEQYF
TGTGCCAGCAGCAGGGGAGGGCGTCAAGGTTACGAGCAGTACTTC
>TRBV2|TRBD1|TRBJ2-7|.
CASSDPGGVEQYF
TGTGCCAGCAGTGACCCAGGGGGCGTCGAGCAGTACTTC